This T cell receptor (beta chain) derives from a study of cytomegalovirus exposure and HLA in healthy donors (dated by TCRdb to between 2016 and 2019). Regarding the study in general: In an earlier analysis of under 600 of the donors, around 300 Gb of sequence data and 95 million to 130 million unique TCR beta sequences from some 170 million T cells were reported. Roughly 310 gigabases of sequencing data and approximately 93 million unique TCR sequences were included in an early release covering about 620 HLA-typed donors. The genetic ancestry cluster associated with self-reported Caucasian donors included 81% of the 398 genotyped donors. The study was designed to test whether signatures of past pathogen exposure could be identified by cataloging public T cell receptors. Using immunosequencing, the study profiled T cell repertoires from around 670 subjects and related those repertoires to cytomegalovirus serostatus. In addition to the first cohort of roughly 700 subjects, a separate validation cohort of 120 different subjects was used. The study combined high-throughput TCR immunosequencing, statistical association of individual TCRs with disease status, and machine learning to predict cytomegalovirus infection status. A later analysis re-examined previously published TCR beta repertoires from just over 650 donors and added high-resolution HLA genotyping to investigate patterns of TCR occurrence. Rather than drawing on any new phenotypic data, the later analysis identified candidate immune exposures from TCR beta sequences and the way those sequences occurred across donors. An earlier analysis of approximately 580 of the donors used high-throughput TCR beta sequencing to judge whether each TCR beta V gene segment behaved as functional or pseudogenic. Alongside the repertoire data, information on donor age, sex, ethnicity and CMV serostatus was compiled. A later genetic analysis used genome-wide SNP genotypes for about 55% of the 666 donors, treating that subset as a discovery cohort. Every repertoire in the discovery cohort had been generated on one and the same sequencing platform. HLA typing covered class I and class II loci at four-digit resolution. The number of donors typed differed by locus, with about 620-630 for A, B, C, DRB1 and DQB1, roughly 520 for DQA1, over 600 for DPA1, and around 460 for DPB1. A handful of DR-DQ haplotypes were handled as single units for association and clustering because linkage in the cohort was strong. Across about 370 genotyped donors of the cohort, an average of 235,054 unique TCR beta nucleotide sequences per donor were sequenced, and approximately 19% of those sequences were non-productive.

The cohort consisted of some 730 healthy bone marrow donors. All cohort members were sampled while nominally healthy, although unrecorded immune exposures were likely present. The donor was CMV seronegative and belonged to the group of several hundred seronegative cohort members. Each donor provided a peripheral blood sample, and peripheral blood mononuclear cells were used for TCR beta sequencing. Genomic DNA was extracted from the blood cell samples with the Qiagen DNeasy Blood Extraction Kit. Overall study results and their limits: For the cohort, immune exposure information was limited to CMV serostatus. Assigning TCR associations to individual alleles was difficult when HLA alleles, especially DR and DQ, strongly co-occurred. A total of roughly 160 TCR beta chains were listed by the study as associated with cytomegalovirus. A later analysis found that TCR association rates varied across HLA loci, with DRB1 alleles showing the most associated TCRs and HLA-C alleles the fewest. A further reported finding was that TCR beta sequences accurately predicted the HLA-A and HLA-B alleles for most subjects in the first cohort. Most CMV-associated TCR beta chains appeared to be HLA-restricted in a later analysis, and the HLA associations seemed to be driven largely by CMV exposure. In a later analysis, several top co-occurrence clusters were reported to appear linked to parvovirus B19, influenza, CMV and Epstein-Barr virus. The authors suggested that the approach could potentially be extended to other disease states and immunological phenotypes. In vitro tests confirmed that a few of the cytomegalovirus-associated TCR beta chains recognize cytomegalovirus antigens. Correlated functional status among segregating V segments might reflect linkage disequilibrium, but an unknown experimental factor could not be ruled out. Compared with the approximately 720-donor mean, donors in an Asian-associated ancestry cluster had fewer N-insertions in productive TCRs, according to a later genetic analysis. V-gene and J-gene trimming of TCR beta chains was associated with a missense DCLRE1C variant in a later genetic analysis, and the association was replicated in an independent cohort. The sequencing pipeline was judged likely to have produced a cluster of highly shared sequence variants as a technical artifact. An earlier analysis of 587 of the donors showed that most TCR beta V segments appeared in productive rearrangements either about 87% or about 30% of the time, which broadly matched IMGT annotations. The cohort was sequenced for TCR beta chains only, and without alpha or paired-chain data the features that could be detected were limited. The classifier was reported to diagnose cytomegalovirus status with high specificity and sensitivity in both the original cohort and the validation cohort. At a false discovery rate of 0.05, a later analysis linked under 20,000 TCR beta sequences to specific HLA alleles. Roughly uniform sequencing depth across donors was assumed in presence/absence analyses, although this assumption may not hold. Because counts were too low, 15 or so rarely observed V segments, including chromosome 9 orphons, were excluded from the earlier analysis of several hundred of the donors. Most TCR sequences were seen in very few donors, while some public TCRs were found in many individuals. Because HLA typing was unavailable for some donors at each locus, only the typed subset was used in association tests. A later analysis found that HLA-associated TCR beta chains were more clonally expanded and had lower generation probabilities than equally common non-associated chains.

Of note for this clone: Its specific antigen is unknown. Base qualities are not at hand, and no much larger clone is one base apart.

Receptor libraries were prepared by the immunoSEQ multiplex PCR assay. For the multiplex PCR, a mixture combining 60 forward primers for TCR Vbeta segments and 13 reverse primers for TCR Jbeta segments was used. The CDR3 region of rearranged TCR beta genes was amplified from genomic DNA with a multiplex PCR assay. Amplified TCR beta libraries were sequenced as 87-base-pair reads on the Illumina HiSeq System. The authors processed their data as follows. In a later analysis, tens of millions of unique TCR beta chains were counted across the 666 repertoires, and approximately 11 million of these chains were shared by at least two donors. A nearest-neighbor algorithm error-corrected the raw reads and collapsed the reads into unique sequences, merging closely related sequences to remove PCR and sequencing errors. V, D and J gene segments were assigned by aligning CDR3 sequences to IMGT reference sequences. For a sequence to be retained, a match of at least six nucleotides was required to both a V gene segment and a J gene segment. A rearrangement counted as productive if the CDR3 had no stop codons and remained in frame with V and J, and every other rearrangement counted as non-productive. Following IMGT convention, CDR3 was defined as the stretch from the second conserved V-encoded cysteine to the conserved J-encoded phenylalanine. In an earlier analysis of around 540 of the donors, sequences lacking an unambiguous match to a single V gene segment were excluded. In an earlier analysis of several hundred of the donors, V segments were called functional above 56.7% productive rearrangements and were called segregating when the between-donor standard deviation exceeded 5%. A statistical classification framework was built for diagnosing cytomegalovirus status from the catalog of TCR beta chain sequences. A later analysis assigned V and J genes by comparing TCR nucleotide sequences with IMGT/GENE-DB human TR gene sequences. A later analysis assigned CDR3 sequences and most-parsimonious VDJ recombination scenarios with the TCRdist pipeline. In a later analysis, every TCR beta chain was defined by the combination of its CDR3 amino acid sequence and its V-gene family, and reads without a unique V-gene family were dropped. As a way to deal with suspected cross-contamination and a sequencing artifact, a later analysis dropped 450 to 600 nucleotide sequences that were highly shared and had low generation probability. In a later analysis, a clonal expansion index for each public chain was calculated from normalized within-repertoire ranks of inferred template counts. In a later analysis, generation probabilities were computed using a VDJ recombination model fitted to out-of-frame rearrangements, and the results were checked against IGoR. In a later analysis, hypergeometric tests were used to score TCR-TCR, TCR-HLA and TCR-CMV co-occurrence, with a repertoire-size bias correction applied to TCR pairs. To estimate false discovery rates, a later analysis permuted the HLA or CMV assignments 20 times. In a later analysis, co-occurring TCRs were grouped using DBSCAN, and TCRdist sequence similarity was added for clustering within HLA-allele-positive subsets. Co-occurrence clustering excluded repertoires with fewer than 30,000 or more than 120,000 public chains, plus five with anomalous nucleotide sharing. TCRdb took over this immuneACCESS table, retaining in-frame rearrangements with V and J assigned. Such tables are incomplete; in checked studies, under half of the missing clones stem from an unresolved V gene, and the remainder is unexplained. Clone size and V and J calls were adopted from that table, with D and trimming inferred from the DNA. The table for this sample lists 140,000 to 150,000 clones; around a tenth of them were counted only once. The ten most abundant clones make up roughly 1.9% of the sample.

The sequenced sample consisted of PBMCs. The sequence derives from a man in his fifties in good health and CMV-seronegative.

In nucleotide form, the sequence is TGTGCCAGCAGCGTAGAGAGCGGGGGCTTATACAATGAGCAGTTCTTC. It translates to CASSVESGGLYNEQFF. The chain was built from TRBV9 and TRBJ2-1, with 8 central nucleotides matching TRBD2. From its cysteine to its phenylalanine, the CDR3 spans 16 amino acids. This entry keeps only the CDR3 DNA: 48 bases, framed from base 1. Ends trimmed: V by 0 bases, J by 4 bases; bases unmatched to a gene: 6. The germline V gene specifies SGDLS as CDR1 and YYNGEE as CDR2.